This entry lists 5 T cell receptor beta chains sequenced from one sample in a study of CD8 T cells in Susac syndrome. Random hexamers served to reverse transcribe roughly 0.45 to 1 ug RNA. TCRdb independently ran MiXCR on the immunoSEQ multiplex PCR reads; one entry per CDR3 protein. The data show some 48,000 distinct CDR3 sequences, 90% to 95% seen once. Sequencing was carried out using CD8+ T cells from PBMCs. The receptors come from a human donor in good health.

The chain combines TRBV19 with TRBJ1-5; D perhaps matches TRBD1 (5 bases). There are 13 residues in the CDR3. The germline V gene encodes CDR1 LNHDA and CDR2 SQIVND (reference sequence). Trimming left V 5 bases short and J 4 bases short, with 9 bases between. This chain's CDR3 is CASSWRGNQPQHF. Written as DNA, the CDR3 is TGTGCCAGTAGTTGGAGGGGAAATCAGCCCCAGCATTTT.

The CDR3 coding sequence is TGTGCCAGCTCACCTCCGGGGGAGGAAGCTTTCTTT. Its protein product is CASSPPGEEAFF. The J gene is TRBJ1-1, the V gene TRBV18, with D possibly being TRBD1 (5 bases). CDR3 length: 12 residues. The V gene lost 3 bases and the J gene lost 8 bases, with 10 bases spanning the gap. The germline CDR1 and CDR2 sequences are KGHSH and LQKENI.

This clonotype came up once. The chain joins TRBV29-1 to TRBJ1-2, with a possible D match to TRBD1 (5 bases). Germline CDR1 reads SQVTM; CDR2 reads ANQGSEA. V lost 2 bases and J 5 bases, leaving 18 bases between the germline ends. This CDR3 region has 15 residues. This chain's CDR3 is CSVESGTSWGYGYTF. The CDR3 region has the DNA TGCAGCGTTGAATCGGGGACCTCCTGGGGGTATGGCTACACCTTC.

This chain links TRBV4-1 with TRBJ2-1, with D maybe TRBD2 (5 bases). CDR1 and CDR2 from the germline V gene are MGHRA and YSYEKL. This CDR3 region has 13 residues. V was shortened by 3 bases and J by 7 bases, with 10 bases between the two germline ends. The CDR3 region is CASSHLLVNEQFF. In DNA form, the CDR3 reads TGCGCCAGCAGCCACCTACTAGTAAATGAGCAGTTCTTC.

The chain employs TRBV30 and TRBJ1-6; the D is unclear. Per germline, CDR1 GTSNPN and CDR2 SVGIG (reference sequence). The V gene lost 0 bases and the J gene lost 2 bases, with 5 bases spanning the gap. CDR3 size: 14 residues. In DNA form, the CDR3 reads TGTGCCTGGAGTGTGGTAGCCTATAATTCACCCCTCCACTTT. Protein sequence: CAWSVVAYNSPLHF.